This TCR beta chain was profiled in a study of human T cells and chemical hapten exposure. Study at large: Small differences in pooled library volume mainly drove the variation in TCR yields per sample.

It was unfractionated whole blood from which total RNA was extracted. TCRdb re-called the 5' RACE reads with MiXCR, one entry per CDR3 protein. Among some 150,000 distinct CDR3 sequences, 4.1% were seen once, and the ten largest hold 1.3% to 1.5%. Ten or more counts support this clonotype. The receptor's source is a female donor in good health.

CDR3 bases: TGTGCCAGCAGCTTAGAGGGTGGGGTGCAGTACTTC. The encoded protein is CASSLEGGVQYF. The chain recombines TRBV7-2 with TRBJ2-7, with D uncertain. The germline V gene encodes CDR1 SGHTA and CDR2 FQGNSA. V lost 1 base to trimming and J lost 9 bases, with 10 bases between them. CDR3 length: 12 residues.